A single sample gave rise to the 25 T cell receptor beta chains below, sequenced in a study of blood T cells in healthy people across ages. The authors ran a second PCR of about 6 to 11 cycles using a sample-barcoded 5' primer and a J-beta primer mix. TCRdb itself ran the 5' RACE reads through MiXCR, one entry per CDR3 protein. The sample consists of more than 1,400,000 distinct CDR3 sequences, around 39% of them appearing once. Sequenced input: blood. Receptors were obtained from a woman aged 18-29 years in good health.

The V call is TRBV30, the J call TRBJ2-1; D ambiguous. Germline CDR1 GTSNPN, CDR2 SVGIG (reference sequence). The CDR3 consists of 12 residues. V was clipped by 0 bases and J by 9 bases, with 9 bases between them. The CDR3 loop reads CAWSVKGFEQFF. The CDR3, as DNA: TGTGCCTGGAGTGTAAAAGGATTTGAGCAGTTCTTC. The full variable domain, its missing parts supplied by reference TRBV30 and TRBJ2-1, is SQTIHQWPATLVQPVGSPLSLECTVEGTSNPNLYWYRQAAGRGLQLLFYSVGIGQISSEVPQNLSASRPQDRQFILSSKKLLLSDSGFYLCAWSVKGFEQFFGPGTRLTVL.

The sample holds a few counts of this clonotype. The J gene is TRBJ1-1, the V gene TRBV28, with TRBD1 matching over 9 bases. The V segment lost 5 bases and the J segment 0 bases; nucleotides outside the gene matches: 10. The CDR3 has 17 amino acids. Germline-derived CDR1 and CDR2 are MDHEN and SYDVKM. CDR3 region: CASSLDTGGLLNTEAFF. As DNA, the CDR3 is TGTGCCAGCAGTCTAGATACAGGGGGCCTCTTGAACACTGAAGCTTTCTTT.

The V and J genes are TRBV6-2 or TRBV6-3 and TRBJ1-1; D might be TRBD1 (6 bases). Per germline, CDR1 MNHEY and CDR2 SVGEGT. V lost 11 bases and J 1 base, leaving 20 bases between the germline ends. This CDR3 region has 15 residues. The CDR3: CAGRSGTLGNTEAFF. The DNA for the CDR3 is TGTGCCGGGCGATCCGGGACACTGGGGAACACTGAAGCTTTCTTT.

The CDR3 DNA reads as TGTGCCAGCAGGACCGGGACTTCACCTCACTACGAGCAGTACTTC. It specifies CASRTGTSPHYEQYF. The rearrangement uses TRBV6-5 and TRBJ2-5, with a possible D match to TRBD2 (6 bases). The J call could be wrong; TRBJ2-7 is a better fit for the DNA end. This CDR3 contains 15 residues. From germline, CDR1 is MNHEY and CDR2 SVGAGI.

This clonotype was counted at least ten times. V gene TRBV6-1 combines with J gene TRBJ1-1; D gene unclear. Germline CDR1 is MNHNS and CDR2 is SASEGT. V was clipped by 8 bases and J by 0 bases, with 19 bases between them. The CDR3 totals 16 residues. CDR3 region: CASRNGRTKMNTEAFF. In DNA, the CDR3 is TGTGCCAGCCGCAACGGACGCACTAAGATGAACACTGAAGCTTTCTTT.

As concerns this clonotype: Possible read error: a much larger clone is one base away. This chain joins TRBV25-1 and TRBJ2-7; the D is unclear. This CDR3 contains 15 residues. Deletions cut 2 bases from V and 7 bases from J, with 18 bases between. CDR1 and CDR2 (germline): MGHDK, SYGVNS. The CDR3 DNA reads TGTGCCAGCAGTGAACCCCGGCCCTCCTACAATGAGCAGTACTTC. This translates into CASSEPRPSYNEQYF.

This clonotype turned up a few times. This chain joins TRBV7-3 and TRBJ2-1; D remains ambiguous. Trimming took 1 base from V and 9 from J, leaving 7 bases between them. Germline CDR1 SGHTA, CDR2 FQGTGA. This CDR3 has 12 residues. DNA for the CDR3: TGTGCCAGCAGCTTAAATGGCGGTGAGCAGTTCTTC. This sequence encodes CASSLNGGEQFF.

As DNA, the CDR3 is TGTGCCAGCAGTCCCGGGACAATGAACACTGAAGCTTTCTTT. It translates to CASSPGTMNTEAFF. The chain links TRBV12-3 or TRBV12-4 to TRBJ1-1; D might be TRBD1 (6 bases). CDR3 length equals 14 residues. V was shortened by 5 bases and J by 0 bases, with 10 bases between the two germline ends.

This clonotype has only a few counts. This chain uses TRBV29-1 with TRBJ2-2, with D perhaps assigned TRBD1 or TRBD2 (5 bases each). CDR1 SQVTM and CDR2 ANQGSEA come from the germline V gene. The length of the CDR3 is 12 residues. Trimming removed 3 bases at V and 4 bases at J, with 6 bases between. CDR3 sequence (DNA): TGCAGCGTTGAGAGGGGCACCGGGGAGCTGTTTTTT. Its translation: CSVERGTGELFF.

This clonotype was observed a few times. The chain uses TRBV28 and TRBJ2-1; 8 nucleotides match TRBD1. The V gene end was trimmed by 2 bases and the J gene end by 10 bases; junction bases not matched to a gene: 7. Germline-derived CDR1 and CDR2 are MDHEN and SYDVKM. CDR3 length equals 14 residues. This chain's CDR3 is CASSLGGTGREQFF. In DNA form, the CDR3 reads TGTGCCAGCAGTTTAGGTGGGACAGGACGAGAGCAGTTCTTC.

The chain is built from TRBV7-9 and TRBJ2-3, with 7 bases matching TRBD2. With 3 bases clipped from V and 8 bases from J, the junction kept 8 bases outside the gene matches. The CDR3 is 14 residues long. CDR1 and CDR2 from the germline V gene are SEHNR and FQNEAQ (reference sequence). The CDR3 nucleotides are TGTGCCAGCAGCTTTGGGGGGGAAACGGGTACGCAGTATTTT. This encodes CASSFGGETGTQYF. Using reference TRBV7-9 and TRBJ2-3 for the parts outside the CDR3, the full variable domain is DTGVSQNPRHKITKRGQNVTFRCDPISEHNRLYWYRQTLGQGPEFLTYFQNEAQLEKSRLLSDRFSAERPKGSFSTLEIQRTEQGDSAMYLCASSFGGETGTQYFGPGTRLTVL.

The rearrangement links TRBV7-2 to TRBJ2-1; maybe TRBD2 (7 bases). CDR3 length: 14 amino acids. V shed 5 bases and J shed 8 bases, with 16 bases lying between them. Germline V gene lookup returns CDR1 SGHTA and CDR2 FQGNSA. CDR3 residues: CASSPGGGRDEQFF. The CDR3 DNA sequence: TGTGCCAGCAGCCCGGGGGGCGGGCGGGATGAGCAGTTCTTC.

The V and J genes are TRBV20-1 and TRBJ2-7; 10 bases map to TRBD1. The CDR3 spans 14 residues. From germline, CDR1 is DFQATT and CDR2 SNEGSKA (reference sequence). V gave up 4 bases and J gave up 3 bases; unmatched junction bases: 6. The CDR3 loop reads CSANRDRGFYEQYF. The CDR3 DNA reads TGCAGTGCTAACCGGGACAGGGGCTTCTACGAGCAGTACTTC.

This clonotype was observed many times. This chain uses TRBV5-1 with TRBJ2-1; D gene unclear. Trimming took off 0 bases at V and 10 bases at J, with 5 bases between the two ends. The length of the CDR3 is 11 residues. CDR1 and CDR2 from the germline V gene are SGHRS and YFSETQ. The CDR3 DNA reads TGCGCCAGCAGCTTGGAGAGAGAGCAGTTCTTC. Translating gives CASSLEREQFF.

The chain couples TRBV4-2 to TRBJ2-3; the match to TRBD2 covers 14 bases. This CDR3 is 17 amino acids long. The germline V gene encodes CDR1 LGHNA and CDR2 YNFKEQ. With 8 bases clipped from V and 6 bases from J, the junction kept 13 bases outside the gene matches. CDR3 DNA: TGTGCCAGCGGTCAGGGGACTAGCGGGGGTTTTGGGGATACGCAGTATTTT. This gives the protein CASGQGTSGGFGDTQYF.

The chain links TRBV2 to TRBJ1-2; the D gene is possibly TRBD1 (6 bases). V was pared by 7 bases and J by 8 bases, with 14 bases between. CDR3 length equals 12 residues. Germline V gene lookup returns CDR1 SNHLY and CDR2 FYNNEI. The CDR3 here is CASTAGAGGYTF. In DNA, the CDR3 is TGTGCCAGCACCGCAGGGGCGGGCGGCTACACCTTC.

The V call is TRBV7-9, the J call TRBJ1-1; TRBD1 matches 7 bases. Per the germline V gene, CDR1 is SEHNR and CDR2 is FQNEAQ (reference sequence). The V segment lost 6 bases and the J segment 0 bases; nucleotides outside the gene matches: 10. This CDR3 comprises 16 residues. The CDR3 DNA is TGTGCCAGCAGACAGGGGTCAGGTTACTTGAACACTGAAGCTTTCTTT. It translates to CASRQGSGYLNTEAFF.

This clonotype was counted between two and nine times. This rearrangement joins TRBV29-1 to TRBJ1-4; D uncertain. Germline CDR1 is SQVTM and CDR2 is ANQGSEA. The CDR3 is made up of 12 amino acids. V was trimmed by 4 bases and J by 1 base, leaving 4 bases between them. CDR3 sequence: CSVVRTNEKLFF. The CDR3 DNA reads as TGCAGCGTTGTCCGAACTAATGAAAAACTGTTTTTT.

This clonotype was seen only a few times. This rearrangement joins TRBV25-1 to TRBJ2-7; D is perhaps TRBD1 or TRBD2 (5 bases each). This CDR3 has 15 amino acids. V dropped 3 bases and J dropped 2 bases, with 14 bases sitting between them. Germline V gives CDR1 MGHDK, CDR2 SYGVNS. This CDR3 is CASSDTRDLTYEQYF. The CDR3 coding sequence is TGTGCCAGCAGTGATACCCGGGACCTTACCTACGAGCAGTACTTC.

The chain's CDR3 is CATSDSTVIQETQYF. CDR3 DNA: TGTGCCACCAGTGACTCGACAGTGATCCAAGAGACCCAGTACTTC. J is TRBJ2-5 and V is TRBV24-1; tentative D call: TRBD1 (5 bases). Trimming removed 4 bases from V and 1 base from J, with 12 bases in between. CDR3 size: 15 residues. Germline values: CDR1 KGHDR, CDR2 SFDVKD.

V usage is TRBV12-3 or TRBV12-4 and J usage is TRBJ2-7; no clear D. V was cut by 1 base and J by 1 base, with 14 bases left in between. The CDR3 is 16 residues long. Here the CDR3 DNA reads TGTGCCAGCAGTTTAGGTGGGCCGGATGGGTCCTACGAGCAGTACTTC. The encoded protein is CASSLGGPDGSYEQYF.

This clonotype was counted between two and nine times. The chain is built from TRBV12-3 or TRBV12-4 and TRBJ2-3; TRBD2 matches 9 bases. V shed 7 bases, J shed 2 bases, and the junction held 4 bases outside the gene matches. The CDR3 runs to 14 residues. CDR3 nucleotides: TGTGCCAGCATCCTAGCGGGGTTCACAGATACGCAGTATTTT. Its protein is CASILAGFTDTQYF.

This clonotype was counted between two and nine times. The chain recombines TRBV5-1 with TRBJ2-7; D may correspond to TRBD1 or TRBD2 (5 bases each). The germline V gene has CDR1 SGHRS and CDR2 YFSETQ. The CDR3 spans 14 residues. The V end was cut by 4 bases, the J end by 5 bases, with 16 bases between. CDR3 nucleotides: TGCGCCAGCAGCCCGCTTGGGGGTATCGACGAGCAGTACTTC. Translation: CASSPLGGIDEQYF.

The chain joins TRBV12-3 or TRBV12-4 to TRBJ2-5; D is possibly TRBD1 (6 bases). CDR3 length equals 15 residues. The germline V and J ends were trimmed by 3 bases and 11 bases, with 22 bases remaining between them. CDR3 bases: TGTGCCAGCAGTTTTCTACAGGGACCATACAATGAGCAGTACTTC. Residues: CASSFLQGPYNEQYF.

This clonotype was seen only a few times. This chain joins TRBV12-3 or TRBV12-4 and TRBJ1-2; unclear D gene. The CDR3 is made up of 14 amino acids. The V and J ends lost 5 bases and 4 bases respectively, with 14 bases between them. CDR3 bases: TGTGCCAGCAGTCCTACCACAGAGACCTATGGCTACACCTTC. Its translation: CASSPTTETYGYTF.